Shown below are 28 T cell receptor beta chains from a single sample sequenced in a study of blood T cell repertoires in COVID-19. This table comes from immunoSEQ multiplex PCR, and its TCRdb copy is limited to in-frame clones, with some not included. The sample contains about 240,000 clones, 80% to 90% of which appear only once. The specimen sequenced was peripheral blood. These receptors were obtained from a man aged 50-59 years with acute or convalescent COVID-19.

The chain uses TRBV2 and TRBJ2-7, with D perhaps TRBD1 (6 bases). The V gene lost 0 bases and the J gene lost 6 bases, with 12 bases spanning the gap. CDR3 size: 14 residues. Germline V gene data show CDR1 as SNHLY and CDR2 as FYNNEI. Here the CDR3 reads CASSEALQGTEQYF. CDR3 nucleotide sequence: TGTGCCAGCAGTGAAGCTCTACAGGGAACCGAGCAGTACTTC.

The chain has TRBV5-4 and TRBJ1-3, with D possibly TRBD1 on 6 matching bases. V was cut by 4 bases and J by 0 bases, with 14 bases left in between. Germline CDR1 is SGHNT and CDR2 is YYREEE (reference sequence). This CDR3 contains 16 residues. CDR3 DNA sequence: TGTGCCAGCAGCCCGGGCAGGGGCCGCTCTGGAAACACCATATATTTT. Protein: CASSPGRGRSGNTIYF.

The chain has TRBV6-5 and TRBJ2-1; D is possibly TRBD1 (6 bases). The CDR3 loop spans 14 amino acids. V dropped 5 bases and J dropped 6 bases, with 14 bases sitting between them. The V gene's germline CDR1 is MNHEY and CDR2 SVGAGI. CDR3 protein: CASSTGQNRNEQFF. DNA of the CDR3: TGTGCCAGCAGTACCGGACAGAACCGCAATGAGCAGTTCTTC.

The rearrangement uses TRBV4-1 and TRBJ1-2; the D is unclear. The CDR3 covers 14 residues. CDR1 is MGHRA and CDR2 is YSYEKL in the germline V gene. Between the trimmed V and J ends, which lost 2 bases and 3 bases, there was a span of 10 bases. The CDR3 loop is CASSQRWGDYGYTF. The CDR3 DNA reads as TGCGCCAGCAGCCAAAGGTGGGGAGACTATGGCTACACCTTC.

This clone was recorded once. This chain joins TRBV7-8 and TRBJ2-7; 9 bases are a match to TRBD2. The CDR3 loop spans 15 amino acids. J gave up 0 bases and V 6 bases, and 6 bases lay outside the gene matches. Germline values: CDR1 SGHVS, CDR2 FQNEAQ. Here the CDR3 reads CASSRSGGSSYEQYF. The CDR3 nucleotides are TGTGCCAGCAGTCGTAGCGGGGGAAGCTCCTACGAGCAGTACTTC.

The gene calls are TRBV18 and TRBJ2-3; D not certain. CDR3 size: 12 residues. Germline CDR1 and CDR2: KGHSH and LQKENI. The ends were cut back, 3 bases at V and 4 bases at J, with 5 bases in the middle. CDR3 amino acids: CASSPRADTQYF. The CDR3 DNA reads as TGTGCCAGCTCACCCCGCGCAGATACGCAGTATTTT.

This chain connects TRBV11-2 to TRBJ1-6, with D possibly matching TRBD1 (5 bases). The CDR3 is made up of 13 amino acids. From germline, CDR1 is SGHAT and CDR2 FQNNGV. The ends were cut back, 5 bases at V and 9 bases at J, with 11 bases in the middle. As DNA, the CDR3 is TGTGCCAGCAGCACCGGGGGTGGTTCACCCCTCCACTTT. Amino acid sequence: CASSTGGGSPLHF.

The rearrangement joins TRBV19 to TRBJ2-1; D is perhaps TRBD1 (5 bases). The CDR3 is 14 residues long. Trimming cost V 8 bases and J 0 bases, with 11 bases left between them. Germline V gene lookup returns CDR1 LNHDA and CDR2 SQIVND (reference sequence). The CDR3 nucleotides read TGTGCCAGTCAGACAGACCGCTCCTACAATGAGCAGTTCTTC. Translating it yields CASQTDRSYNEQFF.

A single count supports this clone. The chain carries TRBV24-1 and TRBJ1-2; maybe TRBD1 (6 bases). From germline, CDR1 is KGHDR and CDR2 SFDVKD. With 0 bases removed from V and 7 bases from J, the gap between germline ends came to 11 bases. The CDR3 contains 14 residues. The chain's CDR3 is CATSDLPRTAGYTF. In DNA form, the CDR3 reads TGTGCCACCAGTGATTTGCCTAGGACAGCTGGCTACACCTTC.

In this sample, this clone turned up once. The V call is TRBV5-1, the J call TRBJ2-1; TRBD2 aligns across 11 bases. The length of the CDR3 is 20 residues. The junction had 13 bases not matched to a gene; V was cut back by 1 base and J by 1 base. CDR1 and CDR2 (germline): SGHRS, YFSETQ. CDR3 nucleotide sequence: TGCGCCAGCAGCTTGTTACTAGCGGGAGCATTTGCAGGGTCCTACAATGAGCAGTTCTTC. It is translated as CASSLLLAGAFAGSYNEQFF. The full variable domain, in which reference TRBV5-1 and TRBJ2-1 provide the parts outside the CDR3, is KAGVTQTPRYLIKTRGQQVTLSCSPISGHRSVSWYQQTPGQGLQFLFEYFSETQRNKGNFPGRFSGRQFSNSRSEMNVSTLELGDSALYLCASSLLLAGAFAGSYNEQFFGPGTRLTVL.

Only a few counts were recorded for this clone. CDR3 DNA sequence: TGTTCAGCACAGGGGTGGTTTAGCTACACCTTC. Translated, it gives CSAQGWFSYTF. The chain has TRBV28 and TRBJ1-2, with 7 bases matching TRBD1. The germline gives CDR1 MDHEN, CDR2 SYDVKM. The CDR3 has 11 amino acids.

J is TRBJ1-1 and V is TRBV5-4; 9 bases fit TRBD1. Looked up from germline, CDR1 is SGHNT and CDR2 is YYREEE (reference sequence). V lost 3 bases and J lost 4; bases outside the gene matches: 19. The CDR3 consists of 19 residues. CDR3: CASSSYAYFGTGMVTEAFF. The CDR3 DNA follows: TGTGCCAGCAGCTCCTATGCTTACTTCGGGACAGGGATGGTCACTGAAGCTTTCTTT.

In its sample, this clone was seen a few times. This chain links TRBV11-3 with TRBJ1-1, with TRBD1 matching 12 bases. The ends lost 0 bases at V and 0 bases at J; junction bases unmatched: 5. CDR3 size: 18 residues. In germline, CDR1 is SGHNT, CDR2 YENEEA. The CDR3 DNA follows: TGTGCCAGCAGCTTAGATTTGGGACAGGGGGCCATGAACACTGAAGCTTTCTTT. This translates into CASSLDLGQGAMNTEAFF.

V gene TRBV13 combines with J gene TRBJ2-7, with TRBD2 identical over 7 bases. Germline V gives CDR1 PRHDT, CDR2 FYEKMQ (reference sequence). The V and J ends lost 5 bases and 1 base, in that order; junction bases with no gene match: 8. The CDR3 is 15 residues long. In nucleotides, the CDR3 is TGTGCCAGCAGCCGCCGAGCTAGCGGATCCTACGAGCAGTACTTC. Protein: CASSRRASGSYEQYF.

The V gene is TRBV5-1, the J gene TRBJ2-3, with D possibly being TRBD2 (5 bases). The CDR3 runs to 14 residues. The germline V and J ends were trimmed by 0 bases and 5 bases, with 10 bases remaining between them. Germline V gives CDR1 SGHRS, CDR2 YFSETQ. DNA of the CDR3: TGCGCCAGCAGCTTGGTGAGCGGCGAAGATACGCAGTATTTT. Amino acid sequence: CASSLVSGEDTQYF.

The J gene is TRBJ1-4, the V gene TRBV20-1; D not resolved. CDR1 is DFQATT and CDR2 is SNEGSKA in the germline V gene (reference sequence). There are 10 residues in the CDR3. V was trimmed by 3 bases and J by 15 bases, leaving 11 bases between them. CDR3 loop: CSASEEGMFF. In DNA, the CDR3 is TGCAGTGCTAGCGAGGAGGGAATGTTTTTT.

The table lists this clone with a count of one. The chain employs TRBV4-1 and TRBJ2-7; maybe TRBD2 (5 bases). Trimming cost V 0 bases and J 3 bases, with 9 bases left between them. From germline, CDR1 is MGHRA and CDR2 YSYEKL. This CDR3 is 14 amino acids long. This CDR3 is CASSQDPGNYEQYF. CDR3 coding DNA: TGCGCCAGCAGCCAAGATCCGGGGAACTACGAGCAGTACTTC.

This chain joins TRBV6-5 and TRBJ2-1, with TRBD1 matching 10 bases. The CDR3 has 14 amino acids. V gave up 6 bases and J gave up 3 bases; unmatched junction bases: 2. The germline CDR1 and CDR2 sequences are MNHEY and SVGAGI. The CDR3 nucleotides are TGTGCCAGCAGCAGGACAGGGGGCTACAATGAGCAGTTCTTC. Translation: CASSRTGGYNEQFF.

This sequence joins TRBV19 and TRBJ1-1; the D is unclear. Looked up from germline, CDR1 is LNHDA and CDR2 is SQIVND (reference sequence). V lost 7 bases and J 6 bases, leaving 15 bases between the germline ends. There are 13 residues in the CDR3. CDR3 nucleotides: TGTGCCAGTACCTCCGGGTCGAAGGCTGAAGCTTTCTTT. Residues: CASTSGSKAEAFF.

The chain joins TRBV24-1 to TRBJ2-1, with 16 bases fitting TRBD2. CDR1 KGHDR and CDR2 SFDVKD come from the germline V gene. Losses at the gene ends were 2 bases for V and 7 bases for J; bases not matched to a gene: 7. CDR3 length: 18 residues. DNA for the CDR3: TGTGCCACCAGTGATTCCGGGACTAGCGGGAGGGCCGGGAATGAGCAGTTCTTC. As protein: CATSDSGTSGRAGNEQFF.

J is TRBJ2-2 and V is TRBV5-1; no firm D call. This CDR3 has 15 amino acids. From germline, CDR1 is SGHRS and CDR2 YFSETQ. The V gene lost 5 bases and the J gene lost 2 bases, with 13 bases spanning the gap. The CDR3 sequence: CASSFSAGNTGELFF. The CDR3 DNA sequence: TGCGCCAGCAGTTTTTCGGCAGGAAACACCGGGGAGCTGTTTTTT.

The chain couples TRBV10-2 to TRBJ1-1, with D maybe TRBD1 (5 bases). Germline CDR1 is WSHSY and CDR2 is SAAADI. V gave up 0 bases and J gave up 5 bases, with 7 bases separating them. The CDR3 consists of 13 residues. The CDR3 nucleotides read TGCGCCAGCAGTGAGTCGGGGGGGACTGAAGCTTTCTTT. As protein: CASSESGGTEAFF.

V usage is TRBV5-1 and J usage is TRBJ1-3; D perhaps matches TRBD1 (6 bases). From germline, CDR1 is SGHRS and CDR2 YFSETQ. This CDR3 contains 17 residues. Deletions cut 5 bases from V and 3 bases from J, with 21 bases between. The DNA of the CDR3 is TGCGCCAGCAGTTCCACTACAGCGGGGGCGCTTGGAAACACCATATATTTT. Protein sequence: CASSSTTAGALGNTIYF. The full variable domain, its missing parts supplied by reference TRBV5-1 and TRBJ1-3, is KAGVTQTPRYLIKTRGQQVTLSCSPISGHRSVSWYQQTPGQGLQFLFEYFSETQRNKGNFPGRFSGRQFSNSRSEMNVSTLELGDSALYLCASSSTTAGALGNTIYFGEGSWLTVV.

The chain recombines TRBV5-1 with TRBJ2-1; D gene unclear. Germline V gene lookup returns CDR1 SGHRS and CDR2 YFSETQ. The CDR3 length is 12 residues. With 5 bases removed from V and 0 bases from J, the gap between germline ends came to 3 bases. The CDR3 spells CASRSSYNEQFF. Written as DNA, the CDR3 is TGCGCCAGCAGGAGCTCCTACAATGAGCAGTTCTTC.

The chain carries TRBV29-1 and TRBJ2-2, with D possibly being TRBD2 (7 bases). Per the germline V gene, CDR1 is SQVTM and CDR2 is ANQGSEA. The ends were cut back, 2 bases at V and 6 bases at J, with 10 bases in the middle. The CDR3 is 13 amino acids. CDR3: CSVESGGPGELFF. CDR3 DNA: TGCAGCGTTGAATCCGGGGGGCCCGGGGAGCTGTTTTTT.

V and J are TRBV6-4 and TRBJ2-1, with TRBD2 as a possible D gene (5 bases). Trimming took 6 bases from V and 7 from J, leaving 19 bases between them. The CDR3 consists of 15 residues. CDR1 and CDR2 from the germline V gene are MRHNA and SNTAGT. The CDR3: CASSDGERARNEQFF. The CDR3, as DNA: TGTGCCAGCAGCGACGGGGAGAGAGCGAGGAATGAGCAGTTCTTC.

This rearrangement joins TRBV30 to TRBJ2-4; possible D gene TRBD1, 6 bases. Trimming removed 2 bases from V and 0 bases from J, with 29 bases in between. CDR1 GTSNPN and CDR2 SVGIG come from the germline V gene (reference sequence). The CDR3 totals 21 residues. The CDR3 here is CAWSQGRTRGPLHLAKNIQYF. The CDR3 DNA follows: TGTGCCTGGAGTCAGGGGCGAACACGGGGTCCACTACACCTAGCCAAAAACATTCAGTACTTC.

This clone was observed a single time. The chain has TRBV9 and TRBJ2-1; D unclear. This CDR3 contains 13 residues. The germline gives CDR1 SGDLS, CDR2 YYNGEE. Trimming removed 0 bases from V and 7 bases from J, with 8 bases in between. CDR3 region: CASSVATLNEQFF. CDR3 DNA: TGTGCCAGCAGCGTAGCTACTCTGAATGAGCAGTTCTTC.